What follows are 18 T cell receptor beta chains derived from one specimen sequenced in a study of T cell responses to AZD1222 COVID-19 vaccine (TCRdb year 2021). The time point label on this specimen signifies: about 28 days (+/-7) after the second vaccine dose. The sample's treatment or condition label, decoded: meningococcal conjugate vaccine given as trial control. Libraries were constructed by the immunoSEQ multiplex PCR assay. Drawn from immuneACCESS, this table holds only the in-frame rearrangements with V and J called that TCRdb kept. Clones are partly lost; checked studies trace under half to an unresolved V gene and leave the rest unexplained. The sample table contains some 190,000 clones; only one count was recorded for about 94% of them. Together, the top ten hold 1.5% to 2% of the sample. The sample consisted of peripheral blood, taken 28 days after the second dose of the MenACWY control vaccine. The receptors shown here come from an adult who received the MenACWY meningococcal vaccine as a control.

The CDR3 region has the DNA TGCGCCAGCAGCCAGGGGTCCTACAATGAGCAGTTCTTC. Translating gives CASSQGSYNEQFF. V usage is TRBV4-3 and J usage is TRBJ2-1; D is uncertain. Germline CDR1 is LGHNA and CDR2 is YSLEER. The CDR3 covers 13 residues. Trimming pared 3 bases from V and 1 base from J, leaving 4 bases between.

The gene calls are TRBV19 and TRBJ1-5; D uncertain. V was pared by 4 bases and J by 9 bases, with 10 bases between. The length of the CDR3 is 12 residues. Germline V CDR1 and CDR2: LNHDA, SQIVND (reference sequence). The CDR3 nucleotides read TGTGCCAGTAGTACCAGCACTTGGCCCCAGCATTTT. This encodes CASSTSTWPQHF.

Remarks on this clone: Other DNA sequences in the sample encode the same CDR3. The V gene is TRBV3-1 (or the pseudogene TRBV3-2), the J gene TRBJ2-7; TRBD2 matches 7 bases. The J segment lost 4 bases and the V segment lost 1 base, leaving 1 base of the junction unmatched. The CDR3 has 13 residues. Germline loops: CDR1 LGHDT, CDR2 YNNKEL (reference sequence). The CDR3 region has the DNA TGTGCCAGCAGCCAAGTCGGGGGGTACGAGCAGTACTTC. Protein sequence: CASSQVGGYEQYF.

The V gene is TRBV2, the J gene TRBJ1-2; 9 positions match TRBD1. The length of the CDR3 is 13 residues. Trimming cost V 7 bases and J 8 bases; bases outside gene matches: 8. Germline CDR1 is SNHLY and CDR2 is FYNNEI. In DNA form, the CDR3 reads TGTGCCAGCAAAGGGACAGGGAGCGGAGGCTACACCTTC. Translating gives CASKGTGSGGYTF.

The genes are TRBV24-1 and TRBJ2-2; 11 nucleotides align to TRBD2. V was clipped by 2 bases and J by 2 bases; unmatched bases: 3. Germline V gives CDR1 KGHDR, CDR2 SFDVKD. The CDR3 is 17 amino acids. CDR3 DNA: TGTGCCACCAGTGATTCCGGGACTAGCGGAAACACCGGGGAGCTGTTTTTT. Translation gives CATSDSGTSGNTGELFF.

The chain carries TRBV9 and TRBJ2-5, with D unresolved. Germline V gives CDR1 SGDLS, CDR2 YYNGEE. There are 12 residues in the CDR3. Deletions cut 3 bases from V and 4 bases from J, with 7 bases between. The CDR3 spells CASSGLGETQYF. The CDR3 DNA sequence: TGTGCCAGCAGCGGACTTGGAGAGACCCAGTACTTC.

The CDR3 region is CAWILSGMSNQPQHF. CDR3 in DNA: TGTGCCTGGATCCTTTCGGGTATGTCGAATCAGCCCCAGCATTTT. The chain is built from TRBV30 and TRBJ1-5; no clear D. V was cut by 4 bases and J by 4 bases, with 17 bases left in between. Germline CDR1 is GTSNPN and CDR2 is SVGIG (reference sequence). The CDR3 contains 15 residues.

This chain links TRBV18 with TRBJ1-2; D perhaps matches TRBD1 (6 bases). CDR3 length equals 15 residues. CDR1 is KGHSH, CDR2 LQKENI, per germline. The V end was cut by 6 bases, the J end by 1 base, with 15 bases between. The CDR3, as DNA: TGTGCCAGCTCCCCGACAGGAGGATTTAACTATGGCTACACCTTC. Translated: CASSPTGGFNYGYTF.

The chain joins TRBV5-1 to TRBJ1-2; D ambiguous. Trimming removed 4 bases from V and 7 bases from J, with 14 bases in between. Germline loops: CDR1 SGHRS, CDR2 YFSETQ. CDR3 size: 13 residues. The CDR3 DNA reads as TGCGCCAGCAGCCTAGAGATAGATGGTGGCTACACCTTC. Encoded protein: CASSLEIDGGYTF.

The gene calls are TRBV4-1 and TRBJ1-1; D call uncertain. With 1 base removed from V and 7 bases from J, the gap between germline ends came to 10 bases. The CDR3 extends over 13 amino acids. The germline gives CDR1 MGHRA, CDR2 YSYEKL. DNA for the CDR3: TGCGCCAGCAGCCAAGGTCAGCTAAGTGAAGCTTTCTTT. This gives the protein CASSQGQLSEAFF.

The genes are TRBV5-1 and TRBJ2-2; D is unclear. The CDR3 consists of 14 residues. CDR1 and CDR2 from the germline V gene are SGHRS and YFSETQ. V gave up 0 bases and J gave up 5 bases, with 8 bases separating them. CDR3 sequence reads: CASSLVGQTGELFF. In nucleotides, the CDR3 is TGCGCCAGCAGCTTGGTCGGGCAAACCGGGGAGCTGTTTTTT.

The chain is built from TRBV9 and TRBJ2-2, with TRBD2 matching 13 bases. V lost 0 bases, J lost 8 bases, and 4 bases stayed unmatched. The CDR3 runs 16 residues. In germline, CDR1 is SGDLS, CDR2 YYNGEE. CDR3 nucleotide sequence: TGTGCCAGCAGCGTAGCCGGACTAGCGGGGGAAGGGGAGCTGTTTTTT. It is translated as CASSVAGLAGEGELFF. The full variable domain, completed using reference TRBV9 and TRBJ2-2, is DSGVTQTPKHLITATGQRVTLRCSPRSGDLSVYWYQQSLDQGLQFLIQYYNGEERAKGNILERFSAQQFPDLHSELNLSSLELGDSALYFCASSVAGLAGEGELFFGEGSRLTVL.

This clone was seen only a few times. Other DNA sequences of this sample code for an identical CDR3. The J gene is TRBJ1-4, the V gene TRBV28; D is perhaps TRBD1 (5 bases). The germline V gene encodes CDR1 MDHEN and CDR2 SYDVKM. Trimming pared 4 bases from V and 8 bases from J, leaving 5 bases between. The CDR3 sequence is 11 residues long. For the CDR3, the DNA is TGTGCCAGCAGTTGGGGGGAAAAACTGTTTTTT. It is translated as CASSWGEKLFF.

This clone was observed a single time. The chain carries TRBV2 and TRBJ2-5; TRBD2 agrees at 8 bases. Germline CDR1 SNHLY, CDR2 FYNNEI. This CDR3 has 13 amino acids. As DNA, the CDR3 is TGTACCCAACGCCGGGGGGGAGGGGAGACCCAGTACTTC. This encodes CTQRRGGGETQYF.

The count of this clone is one. This rearrangement joins TRBV6-5 to TRBJ2-7; 10 bases map to TRBD1. Looked up from germline, CDR1 is MNHEY and CDR2 is SVGAGI. The trim removed 5 bases at V and 9 bases at J, leaving 4 bases unmatched. CDR3 size: 12 residues. The chain's CDR3 is CASSPTGGRQYF. In DNA form, the CDR3 reads TGTGCCAGCAGTCCGACAGGGGGCAGGCAGTACTTC.

The V gene is TRBV9, the J gene TRBJ1-6; D perhaps matches TRBD1 (5 bases). Germline lookup yields CDR1 SGDLS and CDR2 YYNGEE. This CDR3 spans 15 amino acids. V was trimmed by 5 bases and J by 5 bases, leaving 14 bases between them. CDR3 residues: CASRADSLNNSPLHF. Here the CDR3 DNA reads TGTGCCAGCAGGGCCGACAGTCTTAATAATTCACCCCTCCACTTT.

The rearrangement links TRBV9 to TRBJ1-4; a weak D match, TRBD1 (5 bases). From germline, CDR1 is SGDLS and CDR2 YYNGEE. This CDR3 spans 15 amino acids. V was shortened by 0 bases and J by 4 bases, with 10 bases between the two germline ends. CDR3 residues: CASSVGAGFNEKLFF. The CDR3 DNA sequence: TGTGCCAGCAGCGTAGGGGCAGGGTTTAATGAAAAACTGTTTTTT.

J is TRBJ2-7 and V is TRBV5-4; D gene unclear. Between the trimmed V and J ends, which lost 0 bases and 7 bases, there was a span of 8 bases. The CDR3 runs 12 residues. The germline V gene has CDR1 SGHNT and CDR2 YYREEE (reference sequence). Here the CDR3 reads CASSLGGGEQYF. Written as DNA, the CDR3 is TGTGCCAGCAGCTTGGGTGGTGGGGAGCAGTACTTC. Together with reference TRBV5-4 and TRBJ2-7, the CDR3 gives the full variable domain: ETGVTQSPTHLIKTRGQQVTLRCSSQSGHNTVSWYQQALGQGPQFIFQYYREEENGRGNFPPRFSGLQFPNYSSELNVNALELDDSALYLCASSLGGGEQYFGPGTRLTVT.